The text below deals with one T cell receptor (beta chain). The data were obtained in a study of blood T cell repertoires in COVID-19. The wider study: Acute and convalescent COVID-19 specimens originated in the United States, Italy and Spain. T cells, B-cell-depleted T cells, or PBMCs supplied cDNA or gDNA.

The CDR3 runs 15 residues. Looked up from germline, CDR1 is SGDLS and CDR2 is YYNGEE. The junction had 10 bases not matched to a gene; V was cut back by 4 bases and J by 5 bases. Original methodology: Reference gene primers were amplified, and this amplification served to estimate nucleated cell counts. TCRdb's table, derived via immunoSEQ multiplex PCR, lists solely in-frame clones and lacks some. V and J calls and clone size are given by that table; D and trimming were obtained from the DNA. This table holds around 140,000 clones, roughly 84% found once. The receptor was isolated from a human donor in a cohort sampled during active COVID-19. The specimen sequenced was peripheral blood. The rearrangement uses TRBV9 and TRBJ2-5; 8 nucleotides align to TRBD1. DNA for the CDR3: TGTGCCAGCAGCCCCCGGACAGGGTATGAGGAGACCCAGTACTTC. Residues: CASSPRTGYEETQYF.